Listed here are 9 T cell receptor beta chains from one sample, sequenced in a study of blood T cells in healthy people across ages. Then a second PCR, running about 6 to 12 cycles, was carried out with a sample-barcoded 5' primer and a J-beta primer mix. TCRdb reprocessed the 5' RACE reads via MiXCR and lists one record per CDR3 protein. Seen here are over 1.5 million distinct CDR3 sequences, 49% observed once, and the top ten hold around 2.1%. Input material: blood. The source is a woman aged 40 to 49 in good health.

The V gene is TRBV6-2 or TRBV6-3, the J gene TRBJ2-4, with D perhaps TRBD1 or TRBD2 (5 bases each). The DNA matches TRBJ2-7 better at its end, which makes the J call doubtful. CDR1 is MNHEY and CDR2 is SVGEGT in the germline V gene. This CDR3 contains 16 residues. CDR3 sequence reads: CASYPTGIGVSYEQYF. The CDR3 region has the DNA TGTGCCAGCTACCCAACCGGGATAGGGGTAAGCTACGAGCAGTACTTC.

In its sample, this clonotype was seen a few times. The chain uses TRBV27 and TRBJ1-2; 10 bases fit TRBD1. CDR3 length: 18 amino acids. Germline V gene lookup returns CDR1 MNHEY and CDR2 SMNVEV (reference sequence). V dropped 8 bases and J dropped 4; count of bases not matched to a gene: 19. In DNA, the CDR3 is TGTGCCAGCGGTAGCCAAAGGACAGGGGGTGATCCTTTCTATGGCTACACCTTC. Translated, it gives CASGSQRTGGDPFYGYTF.

The chain uses TRBV7-3 and TRBJ1-4; no clear D. The CDR3 contains 16 residues. The germline gives CDR1 SGHTA, CDR2 FQGTGA. The ends were cut back, 1 base at V and 0 bases at J, with 9 bases in the middle. The CDR3 is CASSLIPITTNEKLFF. In DNA, the CDR3 is TGTGCCAGCAGCTTAATCCCAATTACAACTAATGAAAAACTGTTTTTT.

This chain links TRBV12-3 or TRBV12-4 with TRBJ2-1; possible D gene TRBD2, 5 bases. With 6 bases removed from V and 1 base from J, the gap between germline ends came to 16 bases. There are 16 residues in the CDR3. CDR3 in DNA: TGTGCCAGCAGATCCTTTGGCGGGTGGTCCTACAATGAGCAGTTCTTC. It specifies CASRSFGGWSYNEQFF.

This clonotype was picked up a small number of times. V usage is TRBV7-8 and J usage is TRBJ2-7; 8 nucleotides match TRBD1. The CDR3 spans 15 residues. Trimming at V came to 5 bases and at J to 1 base, leaving 7 bases not matched to a gene. In germline, CDR1 is SGHVS, CDR2 FQNEAQ. The CDR3 region is CASSLQGVGSYEQYF. The CDR3 DNA reads as TGTGCCAGCAGCCTACAGGGGGTAGGGTCCTACGAGCAGTACTTC.

The gene calls are TRBV11-2 and TRBJ2-1; unclear D gene. The germline CDR1 and CDR2 sequences are SGHAT and FQNNGV. V lost 1 base and J lost 7, with 11 bases in between. The CDR3 runs 14 residues. The CDR3 region is CASSLAVQRNEQFF. CDR3 nucleotide sequence: TGTGCCAGCAGCTTAGCGGTCCAGCGTAATGAGCAGTTCTTC.

This clonotype was seen a handful of times. The CDR3 reads CASSEGGGHEQFF. The CDR3 DNA reads as TGTGCCAGCAGTGAAGGGGGTGGGCATGAGCAGTTCTTC. The chain combines TRBV2 with TRBJ2-1; the D is unclear. Germline CDR1 and CDR2: SNHLY and FYNNEI. CDR3 size: 13 residues. The germline V and J ends were trimmed by 1 base and 8 bases, with 9 bases remaining between them.

This clonotype was seen more than once but under ten times. The V and J genes are TRBV3-1 and TRBJ2-1; no definite D call. CDR3 length: 18 amino acids. Germline V gene data show CDR1 as LGHDT and CDR2 as YNNKEL (reference sequence). V lost 0 bases and J 4 bases, leaving 19 bases between the germline ends. This CDR3 is CASSQDRAGPPGYNEQFF. The CDR3 DNA sequence: TGTGCCAGCAGCCAAGATCGCGCCGGGCCACCAGGATACAATGAGCAGTTCTTC.

V gene TRBV24-1 combines with J gene TRBJ2-6; 7 bases align to TRBD1. The V gene's germline CDR1 is KGHDR and CDR2 SFDVKD. With 3 bases clipped from V and 1 base from J, the junction kept 2 bases outside the gene matches. The CDR3 extends over 16 amino acids. CDR3: CATSDPQGSGANVLTF. CDR3 sequence (DNA): TGTGCCACCAGTGATCCACAGGGGTCTGGGGCCAACGTCCTGACTTTC.